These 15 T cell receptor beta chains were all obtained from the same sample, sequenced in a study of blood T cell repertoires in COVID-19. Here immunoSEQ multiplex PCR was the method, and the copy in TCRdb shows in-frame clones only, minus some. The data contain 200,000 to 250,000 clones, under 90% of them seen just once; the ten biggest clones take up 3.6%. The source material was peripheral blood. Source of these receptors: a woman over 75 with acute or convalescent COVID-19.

This CDR3 reads CASSWGTGGWMNTEAFF. CDR3 sequence (DNA): TGCGCCAGCAGCTGGGGGACAGGGGGATGGATGAACACTGAAGCTTTCTTT. The chain couples TRBV5-1 to TRBJ1-1, with TRBD1 matching 11 bases. The V and J ends lost 3 bases and 0 bases, in that order; junction bases with no gene match: 7. The CDR3 runs to 17 residues. Germline V gene sequence: CDR1 SGHRS, CDR2 YFSETQ.

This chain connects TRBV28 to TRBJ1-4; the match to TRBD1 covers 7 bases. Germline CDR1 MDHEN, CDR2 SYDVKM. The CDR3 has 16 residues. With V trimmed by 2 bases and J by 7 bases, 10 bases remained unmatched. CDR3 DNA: TGTGCCAGCAGTTTAGGAGGGGGCGGCGTGGTTGAAAAACTGTTTTTT. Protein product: CASSLGGGGVVEKLFF. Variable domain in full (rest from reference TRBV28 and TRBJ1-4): DVKVTQSSRYLVKRTGEKVFLECVQDMDHENMFWYRQDPGLGLRLIYFSYDVKMKEKGDIPEGYSVSREKKERFSLILESASTNQTSMYLCASSLGGGGVVEKLFFGSGTQLSVL.

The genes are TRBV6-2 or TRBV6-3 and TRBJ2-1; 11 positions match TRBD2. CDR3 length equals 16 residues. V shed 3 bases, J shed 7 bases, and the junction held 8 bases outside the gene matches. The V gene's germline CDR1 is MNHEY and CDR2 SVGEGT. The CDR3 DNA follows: TGTGCCAGCAGTTATCTGGCTAGCGGGGGGCGGAATGAGCAGTTCTTC. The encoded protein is CASSYLASGGRNEQFF.

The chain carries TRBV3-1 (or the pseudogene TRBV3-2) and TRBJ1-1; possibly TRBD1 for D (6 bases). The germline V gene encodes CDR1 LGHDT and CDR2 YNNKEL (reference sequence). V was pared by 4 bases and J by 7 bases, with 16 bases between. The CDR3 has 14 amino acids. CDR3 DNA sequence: TGTGCCAGCAGCCTCCGGGACACCAAGAGTGAAGCTTTCTTT. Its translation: CASSLRDTKSEAFF.

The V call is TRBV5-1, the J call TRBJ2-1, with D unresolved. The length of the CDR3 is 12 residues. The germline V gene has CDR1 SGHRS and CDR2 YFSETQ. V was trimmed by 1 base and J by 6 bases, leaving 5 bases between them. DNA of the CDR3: TGCGCCAGCAGCTTGTCCGGCAATGAGCAGTTCTTC. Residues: CASSLSGNEQFF.

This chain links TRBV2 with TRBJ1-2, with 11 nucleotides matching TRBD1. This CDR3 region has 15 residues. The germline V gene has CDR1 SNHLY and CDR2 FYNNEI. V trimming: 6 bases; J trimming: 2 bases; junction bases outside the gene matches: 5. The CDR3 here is CASRTGTGGNYGYTF. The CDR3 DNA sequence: TGTGCCAGCAGGACCGGGACAGGGGGGAACTATGGCTACACCTTC.

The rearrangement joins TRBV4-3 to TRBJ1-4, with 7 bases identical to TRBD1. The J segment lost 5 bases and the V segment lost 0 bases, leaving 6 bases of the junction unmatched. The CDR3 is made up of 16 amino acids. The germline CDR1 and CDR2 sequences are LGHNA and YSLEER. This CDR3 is CASSQDLARGNEKLFF. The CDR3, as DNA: TGCGCCAGCAGCCAAGATCTTGCCAGGGGGAATGAAAAACTGTTTTTT.

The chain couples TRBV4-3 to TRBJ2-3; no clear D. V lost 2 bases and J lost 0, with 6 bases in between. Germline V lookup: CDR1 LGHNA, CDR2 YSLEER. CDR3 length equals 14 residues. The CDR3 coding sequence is TGCGCCAGCAGCCAACGGTCTAGCACAGATACGCAGTATTTT. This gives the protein CASSQRSSTDTQYF.

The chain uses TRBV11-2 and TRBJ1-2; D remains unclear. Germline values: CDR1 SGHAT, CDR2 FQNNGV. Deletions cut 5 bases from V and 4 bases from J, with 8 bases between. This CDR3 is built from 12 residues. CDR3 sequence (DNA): TGTGCCAGCAGCGAAACAGCCTATGGCTACACCTTC. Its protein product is CASSETAYGYTF.

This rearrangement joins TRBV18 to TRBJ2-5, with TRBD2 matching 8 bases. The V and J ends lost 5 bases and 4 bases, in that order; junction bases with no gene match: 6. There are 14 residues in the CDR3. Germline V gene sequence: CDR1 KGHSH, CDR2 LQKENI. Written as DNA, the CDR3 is TGTGCCAGCTCAGCCGGGACTAGGGTAGAGACCCAGTACTTC. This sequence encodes CASSAGTRVETQYF. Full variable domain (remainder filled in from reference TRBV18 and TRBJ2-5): NAGVMQNPRHLVRRRGQEARLRCSPMKGHSHVYWYRQLPEEGLKFMVYLQKENIIDESGMPKERFSAEFPKEGPSILRIQQVVRGDSAAYFCASSAGTRVETQYFGPGTRLLVL.

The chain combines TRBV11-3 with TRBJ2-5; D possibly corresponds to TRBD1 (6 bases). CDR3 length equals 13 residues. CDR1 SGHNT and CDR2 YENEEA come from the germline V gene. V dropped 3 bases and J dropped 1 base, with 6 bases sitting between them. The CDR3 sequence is CASSLDSQETQYF. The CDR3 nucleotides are TGTGCCAGCAGCTTGGACAGCCAAGAGACCCAGTACTTC. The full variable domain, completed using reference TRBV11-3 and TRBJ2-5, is EAGVVQSPRYKIIEKKQPVAFWCNPISGHNTLYWYLQNLGQGPELLIRYENEEAVDDSQLPKDRFSAERLKGVDSTLKIQPAELGDSAVYLCASSLDSQETQYFGPGTRLLVL.

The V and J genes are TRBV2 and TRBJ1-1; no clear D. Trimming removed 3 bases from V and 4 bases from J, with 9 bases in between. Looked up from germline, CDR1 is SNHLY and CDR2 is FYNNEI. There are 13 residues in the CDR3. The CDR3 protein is CASSDTAVTEAFF. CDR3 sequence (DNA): TGTGCCAGCAGTGACACAGCGGTCACTGAAGCTTTCTTT.

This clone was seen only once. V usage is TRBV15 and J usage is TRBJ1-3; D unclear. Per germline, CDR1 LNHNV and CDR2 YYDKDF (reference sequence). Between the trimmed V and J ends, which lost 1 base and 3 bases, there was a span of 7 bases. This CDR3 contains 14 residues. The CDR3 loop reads CATSRVNSGNTIYF. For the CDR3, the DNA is TGTGCCACCAGCAGAGTGAACAGTGGAAACACCATATATTTT. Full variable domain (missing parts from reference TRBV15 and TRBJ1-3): DAMVIQNPRYQVTQFGKPVTLSCSQTLNHNVMYWYQQKSSQAPKLLFHYYDKDFNNEADTPDNFQSRRPNTSFCFLDIRSPGLGDTAMYLCATSRVNSGNTIYFGEGSWLTVV.

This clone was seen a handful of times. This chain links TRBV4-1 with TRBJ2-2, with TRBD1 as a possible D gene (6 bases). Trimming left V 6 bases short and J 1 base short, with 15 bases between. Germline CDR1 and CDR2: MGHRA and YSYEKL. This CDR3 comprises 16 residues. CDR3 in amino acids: CASSQTRTENTGELFF. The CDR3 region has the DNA TGCGCCAGCAGTCAAACACGGACAGAGAACACCGGGGAGCTGTTTTTT.

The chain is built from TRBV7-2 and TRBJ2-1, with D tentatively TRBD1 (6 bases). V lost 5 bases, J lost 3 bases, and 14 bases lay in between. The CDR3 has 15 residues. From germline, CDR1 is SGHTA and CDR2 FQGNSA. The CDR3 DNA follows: TGTGCCAGCAGCCAAGGCAGGACAGTCTACAATGAGCAGTTCTTC. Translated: CASSQGRTVYNEQFF.